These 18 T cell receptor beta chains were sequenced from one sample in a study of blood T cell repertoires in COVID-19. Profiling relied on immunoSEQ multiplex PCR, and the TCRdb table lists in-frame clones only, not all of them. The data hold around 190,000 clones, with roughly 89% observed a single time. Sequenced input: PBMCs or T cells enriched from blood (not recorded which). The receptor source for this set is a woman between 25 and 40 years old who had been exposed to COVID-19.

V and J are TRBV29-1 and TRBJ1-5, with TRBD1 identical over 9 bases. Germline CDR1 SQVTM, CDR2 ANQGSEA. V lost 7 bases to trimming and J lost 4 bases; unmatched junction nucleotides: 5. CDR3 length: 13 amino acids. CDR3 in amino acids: CSAKGQGNQPQHF. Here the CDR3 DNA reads TGCAGCGCCAAGGGACAGGGAAATCAGCCCCAGCATTTT.

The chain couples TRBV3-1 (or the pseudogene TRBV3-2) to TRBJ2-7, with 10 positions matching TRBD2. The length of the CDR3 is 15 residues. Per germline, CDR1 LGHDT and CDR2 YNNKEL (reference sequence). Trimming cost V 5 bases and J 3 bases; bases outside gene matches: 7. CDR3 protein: CASSETSGAYYEQYF. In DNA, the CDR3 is TGTGCCAGCAGCGAAACTAGCGGGGCCTACTACGAGCAGTACTTC.

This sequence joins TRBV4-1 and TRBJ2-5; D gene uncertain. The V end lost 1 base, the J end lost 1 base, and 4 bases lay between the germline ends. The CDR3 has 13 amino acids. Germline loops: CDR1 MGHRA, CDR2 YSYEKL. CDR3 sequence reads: CASSQGAQETQYF. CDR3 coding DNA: TGCGCCAGCAGCCAAGGGGCCCAAGAGACCCAGTACTTC.

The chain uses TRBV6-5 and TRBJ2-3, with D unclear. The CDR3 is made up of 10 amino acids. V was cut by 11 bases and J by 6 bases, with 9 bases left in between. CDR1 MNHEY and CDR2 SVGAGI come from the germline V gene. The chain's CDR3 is CASRGDTQYF. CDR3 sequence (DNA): TGTGCCTCCAGAGGTGATACGCAGTATTTT.

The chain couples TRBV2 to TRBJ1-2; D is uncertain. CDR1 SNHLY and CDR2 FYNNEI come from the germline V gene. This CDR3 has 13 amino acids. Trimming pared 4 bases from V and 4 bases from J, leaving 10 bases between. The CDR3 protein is CASSGAIPYGYTF. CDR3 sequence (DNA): TGTGCCAGCAGTGGGGCGATCCCCTATGGCTACACCTTC.

The CDR3 here is CASRANTGELFF. CDR3 bases: TGTGCCAGCAGGGCCAACACCGGGGAGCTGTTTTTT. V usage is TRBV21-1 and J usage is TRBJ2-2; TRBD1, the table's D call, lacks a check against the DNA. TRBV21-1 is tagged as a pseudogene. This CDR3 comprises 12 residues.

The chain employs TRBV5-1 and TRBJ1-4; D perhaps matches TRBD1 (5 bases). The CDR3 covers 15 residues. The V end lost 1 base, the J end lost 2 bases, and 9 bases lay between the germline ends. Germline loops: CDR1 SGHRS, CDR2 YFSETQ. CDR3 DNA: TGCGCCAGCAGCTTGTGGGCAGGGACTAATGAAAAACTGTTTTTT. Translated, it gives CASSLWAGTNEKLFF.

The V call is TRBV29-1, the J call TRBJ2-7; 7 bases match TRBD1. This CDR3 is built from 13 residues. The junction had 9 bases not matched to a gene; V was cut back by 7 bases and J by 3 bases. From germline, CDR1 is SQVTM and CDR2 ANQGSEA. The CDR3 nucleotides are TGCAGCGGGGCGACAGGGAATGTCTACGAGCAGTACTTC. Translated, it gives CSGATGNVYEQYF.

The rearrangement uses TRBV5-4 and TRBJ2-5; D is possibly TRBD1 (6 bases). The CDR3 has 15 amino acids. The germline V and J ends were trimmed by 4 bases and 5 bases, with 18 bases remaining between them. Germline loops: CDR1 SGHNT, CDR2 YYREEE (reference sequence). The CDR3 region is CASSRLNRESETQYF. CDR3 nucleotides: TGTGCCAGCAGCCGTTTGAACAGGGAGTCGGAGACCCAGTACTTC.

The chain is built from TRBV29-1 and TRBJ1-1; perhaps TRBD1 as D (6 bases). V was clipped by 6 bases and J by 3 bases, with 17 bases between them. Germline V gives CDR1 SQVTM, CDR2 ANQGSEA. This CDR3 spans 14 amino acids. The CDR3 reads CSVAFFDRHTEAFF. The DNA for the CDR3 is TGCAGCGTGGCATTCTTCGACAGGCACACTGAAGCTTTCTTT.

The CDR3 coding sequence is TGTGCCAGCAGTGTCCGGGAGCAGGGTCGATCACCCCTCCACTTT. Residues: CASSVREQGRSPLHF. This chain joins TRBV2 and TRBJ1-6; D might be TRBD1 (5 bases). This CDR3 spans 15 amino acids. V was trimmed by 4 bases and J by 10 bases, leaving 17 bases between them. CDR1 SNHLY and CDR2 FYNNEI come from the germline V gene. Filled out from reference TRBV2 and TRBJ1-6, the complete variable domain reads EPEVTQTPSHQVTQMGQEVILRCVPISNHLYFYWYRQILGQKVEFLVSFYNNEISEKSEIFDDQFSVERPDGSNFTLKIRSTKLEDSAMYFCASSVREQGRSPLHFGNGTRLTVT.

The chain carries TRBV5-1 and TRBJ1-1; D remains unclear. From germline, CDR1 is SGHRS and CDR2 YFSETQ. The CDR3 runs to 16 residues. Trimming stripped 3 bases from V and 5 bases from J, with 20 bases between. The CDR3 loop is CASSWREAEGGTEAFF. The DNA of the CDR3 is TGCGCCAGCAGCTGGAGGGAGGCGGAAGGAGGGACTGAAGCTTTCTTT.

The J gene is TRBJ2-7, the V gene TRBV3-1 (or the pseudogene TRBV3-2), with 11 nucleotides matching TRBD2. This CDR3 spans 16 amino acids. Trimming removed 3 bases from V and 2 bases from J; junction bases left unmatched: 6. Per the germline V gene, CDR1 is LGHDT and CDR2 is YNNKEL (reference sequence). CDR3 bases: TGTGCCAGCAGCCAGGTTCGACTAGCGGGGACCTACGAGCAGTACTTC. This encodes CASSQVRLAGTYEQYF.

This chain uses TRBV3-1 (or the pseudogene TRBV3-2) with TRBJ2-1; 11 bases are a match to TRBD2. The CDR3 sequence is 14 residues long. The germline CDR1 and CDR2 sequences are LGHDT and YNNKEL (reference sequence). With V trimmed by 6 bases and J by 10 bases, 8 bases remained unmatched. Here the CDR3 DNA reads TGTGCCAGCAGTATTAGCGGGGGGGCCCACGAGCAGTTCTTC. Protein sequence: CASSISGGAHEQFF.

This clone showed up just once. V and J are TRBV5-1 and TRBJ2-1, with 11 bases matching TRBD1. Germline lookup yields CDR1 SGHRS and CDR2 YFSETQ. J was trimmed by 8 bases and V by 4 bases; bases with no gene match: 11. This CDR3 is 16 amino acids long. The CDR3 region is CASSGSGQGAGDEQFF. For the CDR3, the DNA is TGCGCCAGCAGCGGAAGTGGACAGGGGGCTGGGGATGAGCAGTTCTTC. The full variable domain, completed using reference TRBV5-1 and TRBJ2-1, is KAGVTQTPRYLIKTRGQQVTLSCSPISGHRSVSWYQQTPGQGLQFLFEYFSETQRNKGNFPGRFSGRQFSNSRSEMNVSTLELGDSALYLCASSGSGQGAGDEQFFGPGTRLTVL.

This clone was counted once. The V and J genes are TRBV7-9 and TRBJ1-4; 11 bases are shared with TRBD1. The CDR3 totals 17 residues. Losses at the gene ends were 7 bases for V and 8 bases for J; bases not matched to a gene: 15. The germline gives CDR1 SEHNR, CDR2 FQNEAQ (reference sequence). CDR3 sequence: CASKFVRDRGSLEKLFF. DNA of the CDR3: TGTGCCAGCAAGTTCGTCCGGGACAGGGGGAGCTTAGAAAAACTGTTTTTT. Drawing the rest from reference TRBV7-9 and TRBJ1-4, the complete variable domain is DTGVSQNPRHKITKRGQNVTFRCDPISEHNRLYWYRQTLGQGPEFLTYFQNEAQLEKSRLLSDRFSAERPKGSFSTLEIQRTEQGDSAMYLCASKFVRDRGSLEKLFFGSGTQLSVL.

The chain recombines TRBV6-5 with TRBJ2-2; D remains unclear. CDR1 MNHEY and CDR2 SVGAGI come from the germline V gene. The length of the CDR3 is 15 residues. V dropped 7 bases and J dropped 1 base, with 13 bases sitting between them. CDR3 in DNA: TGTGCCAGCACCCACTTACGTAGGAACACCGGGGAGCTGTTTTTT. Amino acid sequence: CASTHLRRNTGELFF.

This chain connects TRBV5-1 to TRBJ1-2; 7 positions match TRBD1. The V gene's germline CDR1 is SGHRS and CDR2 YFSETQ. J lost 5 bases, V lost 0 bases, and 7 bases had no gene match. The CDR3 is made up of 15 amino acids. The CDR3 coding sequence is TGCGCCAGCAGCTTGGGGGCCGGGACAGCGTATGGCTACACCTTC. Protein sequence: CASSLGAGTAYGYTF.